The 26 T cell receptor beta chains given below trace back to one sample, sequenced in a study of blood T cell repertoires in COVID-19. Here immunoSEQ multiplex PCR was the method, and the copy in TCRdb shows in-frame clones only, minus some. The sample yields fewer than 250,000 clones, more than 65% seen once. The sample taken for sequencing was PBMCs or T cells enriched from blood (not recorded which). These TCRs come from a woman between 50 and 59 years old with acute COVID-19.

The chain has TRBV11-2 and TRBJ1-4; no reliable D call. The CDR3 extends over 11 amino acids. Trimming took off 5 bases at V and 8 bases at J, with 6 bases between the two ends. Germline V lookup: CDR1 SGHAT, CDR2 FQNNGV. CDR3 region: CASSPREKLFF. As DNA, the CDR3 is TGTGCCAGCAGCCCGCGAGAAAAACTGTTTTTT. Full variable domain (missing parts from reference TRBV11-2 and TRBJ1-4): EAGVAQSPRYKIIEKRQSVAFWCNPISGHATLYWYQQILGQGPKLLIQFQNNGVVDDSQLPKDRFSAERLKGVDSTLKIQPAKLEDSAVYLCASSPREKLFFGSGTQLSVL.

The rearrangement links TRBV19 to TRBJ1-2; D perhaps matches TRBD1 (6 bases). Trimming took 4 bases from V and 4 from J, leaving 19 bases between them. The CDR3 runs 16 residues. Germline V CDR1 and CDR2: LNHDA, SQIVND (reference sequence). CDR3 sequence: CASSRGGQQASYGYTF. In nucleotides, the CDR3 is TGTGCCAGTAGTAGGGGCGGACAGCAGGCTAGCTATGGCTACACCTTC.

The chain carries TRBV7-2 and TRBJ2-5, with D possibly being TRBD1 (5 bases). The length of the CDR3 is 15 residues. Germline V gene data show CDR1 as SGHTA and CDR2 as FQGNSA. Trimming took 1 base from V and 5 from J, leaving 14 bases between them. The DNA for the CDR3 is TGTGCCAGCAGCTTAGGGGCAGGGTTCGAGGAGACCCAGTACTTC. This gives the protein CASSLGAGFEETQYF.

The chain recombines TRBV2 with TRBJ1-1; D might be TRBD1 (5 bases). This CDR3 spans 12 amino acids. The germline V gene has CDR1 SNHLY and CDR2 FYNNEI. V was pared by 8 bases and J by 6 bases, with 13 bases between. The CDR3 DNA sequence: TGTGCCAGCGGTAGTGGGGCGCCTGAAGCTTTCTTT. Translated: CASGSGAPEAFF.

This clone was seen once. The chain is built from TRBV3-1 (or the pseudogene TRBV3-2) and TRBJ1-4, with D perhaps TRBD1 (5 bases). V was shortened by 4 bases and J by 1 base, with 16 bases between the two germline ends. The CDR3 contains 17 residues. CDR1 is LGHDT and CDR2 is YNNKEL in the germline V gene (reference sequence). CDR3 sequence reads: CASSPPTPQGTNEKLFF. CDR3 in DNA: TGTGCCAGCAGCCCCCCGACTCCTCAGGGAACTAATGAAAAACTGTTTTTT.

This rearrangement joins TRBV7-2 to TRBJ2-1; 13 bases are shared with TRBD2. The CDR3 is 17 amino acids. CDR1 SGHTA and CDR2 FQGNSA come from the germline V gene. J was trimmed by 4 bases and V by 5 bases; bases with no gene match: 8. CDR3 protein: CASSEAPTSGRYNEQFF. CDR3 DNA sequence: TGTGCCAGCAGCGAAGCGCCGACTAGCGGGAGGTACAATGAGCAGTTCTTC.

The genes are TRBV19 and TRBJ1-3; the D is unclear. The CDR3 totals 14 residues. Trimming took 1 base from V and 4 from J, leaving 8 bases between them. The V gene's germline CDR1 is LNHDA and CDR2 SQIVND (reference sequence). DNA of the CDR3: TGTGCCAGTAGTATAGCCGGGTTCGGAAACACCATATATTTT. Residues: CASSIAGFGNTIYF.

J is TRBJ1-4 and V is TRBV18; 10 nucleotides align to TRBD1. The CDR3 consists of 16 residues. From germline, CDR1 is KGHSH and CDR2 LQKENI. The V gene end was trimmed by 6 bases and the J gene end by 5 bases; junction bases not matched to a gene: 9. Here the CDR3 reads CASSPQGQGLNEKLFF. The CDR3 DNA sequence: TGTGCCAGCTCCCCCCAGGGACAGGGGTTGAATGAAAAACTGTTTTTT.

The chain links TRBV30 to TRBJ1-3; D remains unclear. The V gene lost 7 bases and the J gene lost 0 bases, with 13 bases spanning the gap. The CDR3 is 14 amino acids. Germline assignment: CDR1 GTSNPN and CDR2 SVGIG (reference sequence). The CDR3 nucleotides are TGTGCCTCAGCGGAGGTCCGCTCTGGAAACACCATATATTTT. It yields the protein CASAEVRSGNTIYF.

The J gene is TRBJ1-3, the V gene TRBV6-6, with a weak D call TRBD1 (6 bases). The germline V gene encodes CDR1 MNHNY and CDR2 SVGAGI (reference sequence). The CDR3 is made up of 16 amino acids. V lost 10 bases to trimming and J lost 0 bases, with 19 bases between them. In DNA form, the CDR3 reads TGTGCCACCACGATCCAACAGGGCGGCTCTGGAAACACCATATATTTT. This gives the protein CATTIQQGGSGNTIYF.

This chain joins TRBV7-8 and TRBJ1-5; D ambiguous. The CDR3 has 13 amino acids. The V and J ends lost 5 bases and 3 bases respectively, with 8 bases between them. Germline V CDR1 and CDR2: SGHVS, FQNEAQ. CDR3 DNA: TGTGCCAGCAGCCCGCGTGTCAATCAGCCCCAGCATTTT. Its protein is CASSPRVNQPQHF.

This chain links TRBV28 with TRBJ2-3, with TRBD2 matching over 7 bases. Germline CDR1 reads MDHEN; CDR2 reads SYDVKM. The trim removed 0 bases at V and 0 bases at J, leaving 0 bases unmatched. This CDR3 is built from 15 residues. Written as DNA, the CDR3 is TGTGCCAGCAGTTTATGGGGGGGGAGCACAGATACGCAGTATTTT. As protein: CASSLWGGSTDTQYF.

This sequence joins TRBV6-5 and TRBJ1-2, with 7 bases lining up with TRBD1. The CDR3 runs 14 residues. CDR1 MNHEY and CDR2 SVGAGI come from the germline V gene. The junction had 5 bases not matched to a gene; V was cut back by 1 base and J by 6 bases. The CDR3 spells CASSYLQGLDGYTF. CDR3 coding DNA: TGTGCCAGCAGTTACTTACAGGGGTTGGATGGCTACACCTTC.

This clone was counted once. The genes are TRBV3-1 (or the pseudogene TRBV3-2) and TRBJ1-3; maybe TRBD1 (5 bases). V lost 1 base and J 10 bases, leaving 8 bases between the germline ends. The CDR3 is 12 residues long. CDR1 and CDR2 (germline): LGHDT, YNNKEL (reference sequence). As DNA, the CDR3 is TGTGCCAGCAGCCAAGGGAAGGGGACCATATATTTT. Its translation is CASSQGKGTIYF.

The chain links TRBV4-2 to TRBJ1-3, with D unclear. The CDR3 length is 17 residues. Germline V CDR1 and CDR2: LGHNA, YNFKEQ. Trimming cost V 1 base and J 5 bases, with 18 bases left between them. CDR3 loop: CASSQGEGGGLRNTIYF. Written as DNA, the CDR3 is TGTGCCAGCAGCCAAGGAGAGGGAGGAGGGTTGAGAAACACCATATATTTT.

V gene TRBV11-1 combines with J gene TRBJ1-4; D is ambiguous. The length of the CDR3 is 13 residues. Germline CDR1 is SGHAT and CDR2 is FQDESV (reference sequence). V dropped 5 bases and J dropped 7 bases, with 11 bases sitting between them. The DNA of the CDR3 is TGTGCCAGCAGCCCCGGAGTATTTGAAAAACTGTTTTTT. Translation: CASSPGVFEKLFF.

The V call is TRBV7-8, the J call TRBJ1-2; D is uncertain. Germline V gene lookup returns CDR1 SGHVS and CDR2 FQNEAQ. The CDR3 has 13 residues. V was shortened by 0 bases and J by 8 bases, with 10 bases between the two germline ends. The CDR3 is CASSLAGEAGYTF. CDR3 bases: TGTGCCAGCAGCTTAGCTGGCGAGGCCGGCTACACCTTC.

The J gene is TRBJ2-5, the V gene TRBV7-2; 11 nucleotides align to TRBD2. Germline V lookup: CDR1 SGHTA, CDR2 FQGNSA. Unmatched junction bases numbered 7, after V lost 8 bases and J lost 2 bases. The CDR3 spans 15 residues. CDR3 DNA: TGTGCCAGCGTCGCTAGCGGGGGGACGCAAGAGACCCAGTACTTC. It specifies CASVASGGTQETQYF.

The chain joins TRBV29-1 to TRBJ1-6, with D possibly TRBD1 on 5 matching bases. V was shortened by 4 bases and J by 9 bases, with 19 bases between the two germline ends. The CDR3 totals 15 residues. Germline-derived CDR1 and CDR2 are SQVTM and ANQGSEA. CDR3: CSVGESGDPASPLHF. CDR3 nucleotide sequence: TGCAGCGTTGGTGAGTCGGGGGACCCGGCTTCACCCCTCCACTTT.

This clone was seen once. This chain connects TRBV14 to TRBJ2-7; D may be TRBD1 (6 bases). The CDR3 runs 15 residues. CDR1 is SGHDN, CDR2 FVKESK, per germline. V was cut by 5 bases and J by 0 bases, with 14 bases left in between. CDR3 amino acids: CASSSKQGGSYEQYV. CDR3 sequence (DNA): TGTGCCAGCAGCTCAAAACAAGGGGGCTCCTACGAGCAGTACGTC.

The chain recombines TRBV5-1 with TRBJ2-5, with 9 bases aligning to TRBD2. The germline CDR1 and CDR2 sequences are SGHRS and YFSETQ. Trimming cost V 3 bases and J 3 bases; bases outside gene matches: 6. The CDR3 runs 15 residues. The CDR3 reads CASSSGGGGEETQYF. The CDR3, as DNA: TGCGCCAGCAGCTCCGGCGGGGGGGGTGAAGAGACCCAGTACTTC.

The rearrangement links TRBV9 to TRBJ2-1, with 8 bases lining up with TRBD2. The germline V gene encodes CDR1 SGDLS and CDR2 YYNGEE. V dropped 1 base and J dropped 7; count of bases not matched to a gene: 4. The CDR3 extends over 14 amino acids. CDR3 bases: TGTGCCAGCAGCGTATATCCGGGGGGGAATGAGCAGTTCTTC. It yields the protein CASSVYPGGNEQFF.

This clone was observed a handful of times. The CDR3 coding sequence is TGTGCCAGCAGCTTAGTTTGGGTTCCAAGCGGCCCCCACTATGGCTACACCTTC. It yields the protein CASSLVWVPSGPHYGYTF. The gene calls are TRBV7-2 and TRBJ1-2; the D is unclear. Germline loops: CDR1 SGHTA, CDR2 FQGNSA. Trimming took off 1 base at V and 3 bases at J, with 21 bases between the two ends. This CDR3 spans 18 amino acids. The variable domain in full, with the rest retrieved from reference TRBV7-2 and TRBJ1-2, is GAGVSQSPSNKVTEKGKDVELRCDPISGHTALYWYRQSLGQGLEFLIYFQGNSAPDKSGLPSDRFSAERTGGSVSTLTIQRTQQEDSAVYLCASSLVWVPSGPHYGYTFGSGTRLTVV.

V and J are TRBV27 and TRBJ2-1; the match to TRBD1 covers 7 bases. The CDR3 covers 16 residues. Germline-derived CDR1 and CDR2 are MNHEY and SMNVEV (reference sequence). The junction had 18 bases not matched to a gene; V was cut back by 6 bases and J by 10 bases. The CDR3 DNA is TGTGCCAGCAGCCGACAAAGAATAGCGCTACAGGGGGAGCAGTTCTTC. Translated: CASSRQRIALQGEQFF.

V and J are TRBV7-3 and TRBJ2-1, with TRBD1 matching over 7 bases. Germline CDR1 is SGHTA and CDR2 is FQGTGA. CDR3 length: 13 residues. V dropped 5 bases and J dropped 9; count of bases not matched to a gene: 7. CDR3 DNA sequence: TGTGCCAGCAGCCTCCAGGGGGATGGTGAGCAGTTCTTC. This gives the protein CASSLQGDGEQFF.

The chain carries TRBV2 and TRBJ1-4; D not certain. In germline, CDR1 is SNHLY, CDR2 FYNNEI. The CDR3 is 14 residues long. Trimming stripped 6 bases from V and 8 bases from J, with 16 bases between. CDR3 in DNA: TGTGCCAGCAGGAGCGGGGAGGTGTACGAAAAACTGTTTTTT. Protein product: CASRSGEVYEKLFF.